The text below deals with one T cell receptor (beta chain). This clone was seen more than once but under ten times. Its recognized antigen is unknown. No qualities accompany the bases; no much larger clone lies one base away. These data originate in a study of cytomegalovirus exposure and HLA in healthy donors (dated 2017 in TCRdb). Notes on the research overall: The roughly 700 repertoires of the first cohort and the 95 to 150 validation repertoires were produced on the same platform, according to a later analysis. The study aimed to test whether cataloging public T cell receptors could reveal signatures of past pathogen exposure. In addition to the first cohort of hundreds of subjects, a separate validation cohort of around 110 different subjects was used. To predict cytomegalovirus infection status, the study brought together high-throughput TCR immunosequencing, statistical association of individual TCRs with disease status, and machine learning.

The study at large found these results: In vitro tests confirmed that three of the cytomegalovirus-associated TCR beta chains recognize cytomegalovirus antigens. Subsequent analysis determined that TCRs grouped into clusters in the first cohort also showed a tendency toward co-occurrence across the approximately 110 validation repertoires, and approximately 94% of cluster scores exceeded 0. Most TCR sequences were seen in very few donors, while some public TCRs were found in many individuals. All 120 or so repertoires were used to score co-occurrence in the validation cohort in a later analysis, because that analysis had no HLA typing for the cohort. The study listed 170 or so TCR beta chains as associated with cytomegalovirus. The authors suggested that the approach could potentially be generalized to other disease states and immunological phenotypes. The classifier was reported to diagnose cytomegalovirus status with high specificity and sensitivity in both the original cohort and the validation cohort.

The germline V gene supplies CDR1 SGHRS and CDR2 YFSETQ. V sheds 7 bases and J sheds 3 bases, leaving 13 bases between their ends. Measured from the cysteine to the phenylalanine, the CDR3 is 13 residues long. Only the CDR3 portion is preserved as DNA: 39 bases, with reading frame beginning at the first base. The method was the immunoSEQ multiplex PCR assay. For the original study's pipeline: A statistical classification framework was developed to diagnose cytomegalovirus status using the catalog of TCR beta chain sequences. TCRdb re-hosts the immuneACCESS table, in-frame sequences only. Its copies lack some clones; in the studies checked, an unresolved V gene accounts for under half of them, and the cause for the rest is not known. The DNA was the basis for D and trimming; V, J and clone size are from that table. Present in this sample are around 260,000 clones, about 90% of which were seen just once. The ten largest clonotypes hold approximately 3% of the sample.

The donors belonged to the validation cohort of over a hundred subjects, which was separate from the 666-subject first cohort. The specimen sequenced was PBMCs. The chain is assembled from TRBV5-1 and TRBJ1-1; perhaps TRBD1 is the D gene, with 5 bases matching. The receptor was derived from a woman aged 25 to 45 in good health and CMV-seronegative. The sequenced DNA is TGCGCCAGCGGGGTACGGGGGGACACTGAAGCTTTCTTT. The translation is CASGVRGDTEAFF. The full variable domain, completed from the reference TRBV5-1 and TRBJ1-1 proteins outside the CDR3, reads KAGVTQTPRYLIKTRGQQVTLSCSPISGHRSVSWYQQTPGQGLQFLFEYFSETQRNKGNFPGRFSGRQFSNSRSEMNVSTLELGDSALYLCASGVRGDTEAFFGQGTRLTVV.